Listed below are T cell receptor beta chains from one sample, sequenced in a study of T-cell reconstitution after alpha-beta-depleted transplantation in children. One entry per CDR3 protein results from TCRdb running MiXCR on the PCR reads. Of 400,000 to 500,000 distinct CDR3 sequences listed, roughly a tenth are singletons. The sample was PBMCs from the stem cell graft donor, taken from the stem cell graft. The receptors were sampled from a human donor who donated a stem cell graft to a child with acute myeloid leukemia. Each CDR3 is given with its conserved first and last residue. D genes are given only for firm matches. Only part of the rows carry a size: once, few, many, or a class if the clone is expanded.

>.|TRBD1|TRBV12-3/TRBV12-4|TRBJ1-4
TGTGCCAGCAGTGGACAGGTTAGGGAAAAACTGTTTTTT
CASSGQVREKLFF
>.|.|TRBV3-1|TRBJ1-3
TGTGCCAGCAGCCAAGTGGGGCGCTCTGGAAACACCATATATTTT
CASSQVGRSGNTIYF
>few|.|TRBV20-1|TRBJ2-3
TGCAGTGCTAGAGGAGTCGATTCTAGCACAGATACGCAGTATTTT
CSARGVDSSTDTQYF
>many|TRBD1|TRBV5-5|TRBJ1-1
TGTGCCAGCAGACCAGGGACAGGGGGCTGGATGAACACTGAAGCTTTCTTT
CASRPGTGGWMNTEAFF
>.|.|TRBV18|TRBJ2-1
TGTGCCAGCCAGTCAGGTGGGAGTAGTAATGAGCAGTTCTTC
CASQSGGSSNEQFF
>.|.|TRBV10-2|TRBJ2-5
TGCGCCAGCAGTTTCTACCAGGGGTTCCAAGAGACCCAGTACTTC
CASSFYQGFQETQYF
>few|.|TRBV11-2|TRBJ2-3
TGTGCCAGCAGCCGACGAGGACTACTAAGCACAGATACGCAGTATTTT
CASSRRGLLSTDTQYF
>.|TRBD1|TRBV5-6|TRBJ1-2
TGTGCCAGCAGCTTGGGGGTGGGACAGCCCTACACCTTC
CASSLGVGQPYTF
>few|.|TRBV12-3/TRBV12-4|TRBJ1-5
TGTGCCAGCAGTTTAGAGACAAGGACGACGGCCCAGCATTTT
CASSLETRTTAQHF
>.|.|TRBV7-8|TRBJ2-2
TGTGCCAGCAGCCCCTTTTTCGGCCAGGGTACCGCCGGGGAGCTGTTTTTT
CASSPFFGQGTAGELFF
>.|TRBD2|TRBV10-3|TRBJ2-1
TGTGCCATCAACGAGCGGGAGAGCGATGAGCAGTTCTTC
CAINERESDEQFF
>.|.|TRBV11-2|TRBJ1-1
TGTGCCAGCAGCTTATTTCAGGGTTCGGGCACTCAAGCTTTCTTT
CASSLFQGSGTQAFF
>.|.|TRBV12-3/TRBV12-4|TRBJ1-2
TGTGCCAGCAGTTTTGGGGGGGACGGCTACACCTTC
CASSFGGDGYTF
>.|.|TRBV5-1|TRBJ1-1
TGCGCCAGCAGCTTGTGGCAGGGGCAATTCTTGAACACTGAAGCTTTCTTT
CASSLWQGQFLNTEAFF
>few|TRBD1|TRBV19|TRBJ2-2
TGTGCCAGTAGCCCGACAGGGACGACCGGGGAGCTGTTTTTT
CASSPTGTTGELFF
>few|.|TRBV5-1|TRBJ1-2
TGCGCCAGCAGCTTGTCTGGGGCCGACCACTATGGCTACACCTTC
CASSLSGADHYGYTF
>.|TRBD1|TRBV5-1|TRBJ1-4
TGCGCCAGCAGCTTGGGACAGGGGAATAATGAAAAACTGTTTTTT
CASSLGQGNNEKLFF
>.|TRBD1|TRBV6-1|TRBJ2-5
TGTGCCAGTTGGGACAGGGGAATGGAAGAGACCCAGTACTTC
CASWDRGMEETQYF
>many|.|TRBV25-1|TRBJ2-2
TGTGCCAGCAGTGCTTTGAGTAGCGGGGAGCTGTTTTTT
CASSALSSGELFF
>.|.|TRBV29-1|TRBJ2-7
TGCAGCGTTGAAGGGACAGCCACAAACCCCTACGAGCAGTACTTC
CSVEGTATNPYEQYF
>.|TRBD1|TRBV9|TRBJ1-1
TGTGCCAGCAGCGTAGGAGTGGGACAGGGGGACACTGAAGCTTTCTTT
CASSVGVGQGDTEAFF
>many|TRBD2|TRBV20-1|TRBJ2-1
TGCAGTGCCCGATCCGGGACTAGCGGGGGCGAGCAGTTCTTC
CSARSGTSGGEQFF
>many|.|TRBV5-1|TRBJ1-1
TGCGCCAGCAGCTTGGTTGGTCAGGGAACCACTGAAGCTTTCTTT
CASSLVGQGTTEAFF
>.|.|TRBV5-5|TRBJ2-5
TGTGCCAGCAGCGGGTGGGGGGCAGGGGAGACCCAGTACTTC
CASSGWGAGETQYF
>many|TRBD2|TRBV20-1|TRBJ2-2
TGCAGTGCTAGAGTGTTTAGCGGGGGGCGGAACACCGGGGAGCTGTTTTTT
CSARVFSGGRNTGELFF
>.|TRBD2|TRBV5-1|TRBJ2-3
TGCGCCAGCAGCTGGGACGGACTAGCGGACGGCACAGATACGCAGTATTTT
CASSWDGLADGTDTQYF
>few|.|TRBV25-1|TRBJ1-6
TGTGCCAGCAGTGAAGCCGGACAGAATTCACCCCTCCACTTT
CASSEAGQNSPLHF
>many|.|TRBV20-1|TRBJ2-1
TGCAGTGCTACAGGGGGGTCCTACAATGAGCAGTTCTTC
CSATGGSYNEQFF
>few|.|TRBV10-2|TRBJ2-1
TGCGCCAGCAGTGATCCTTACTTGGCCTACAATGAGCAGTTCTTC
CASSDPYLAYNEQFF
>many|.|TRBV18|TRBJ2-5
TGTGCCAGCTCACCGAAGACCAGAGTAGAGACCCAGTACTTC
CASSPKTRVETQYF
>.|.|TRBV29-1|TRBJ2-4
TGCAGCGTTGCACACGGTGGGAACATTCAGTACTTC
CSVAHGGNIQYF
>.|TRBD2|TRBV4-2|TRBJ2-7
TGTGCCAGCAGCCAACAAACCGGGACTAGCGGGAGTTACGAGCAGTACTTC
CASSQQTGTSGSYEQYF
>many|.|TRBV7-9|TRBJ2-2
TGTGCCAGCAGCTTCATAGGGAGGGGGCACGCCGGGGAGCTGTTTTTT
CASSFIGRGHAGELFF
>many|.|TRBV15|TRBJ2-3
TGTGCCACCAGCAGAGGGGAGAGACCAGATACGCAGTATTTT
CATSRGERPDTQYF
>.|TRBD1|TRBV5-1|TRBJ2-5
TGCGCCAGCAGCTTGGAACAGGGGCCAGGCAGTGGGGAGACCCAGTACTTC
CASSLEQGPGSGETQYF
>.|TRBD1|TRBV4-3|TRBJ2-2
TGCGCCAGCAGCCAAGATTGGGCAGGGGGAACCGGGGAGCTGTTTTTT
CASSQDWAGGTGELFF
>many|TRBD1|TRBV20-1|TRBJ2-3
TGCAGTGCTGGGACAGGGAGCACAGATACGCAGTATTTT
CSAGTGSTDTQYF
>few|TRBD2|TRBV20-1|TRBJ2-5
TGCAGTGCCGCGGGGGGGGGCGTAGAGACCCAGTACTTC
CSAAGGGVETQYF
>.|TRBD2|TRBV2|TRBJ2-3
TGTGCCAGCAGTGTTAGCGGGTACCGCACAGATACGCAGTATTTT
CASSVSGYRTDTQYF
>few|TRBD1|TRBV10-3|TRBJ2-1
TGTGCCATCAGTGAGACGGGACAGGGGACCTACAATGAGCAGTTCTTC
CAISETGQGTYNEQFF
>few|.|TRBV20-1|TRBJ2-3
TGCAGTGCTAGAGCCACAGGAGGCACAGATACGCAGTATTTT
CSARATGGTDTQYF
>.|.|TRBV6-1|TRBJ2-3
TGTGCCAGCGCCCCAAAGGGGGTGGGCACAGATACGCAGTATTTT
CASAPKGVGTDTQYF
>few|.|TRBV5-1|TRBJ2-2
TGCGCCAGCAGCTTGGCGGTAACACGCACCGGGGAGCTGTTTTTT
CASSLAVTRTGELFF
>few|.|TRBV9|TRBJ1-4
TGTGCCAGCAGCGACGGTGGAGGGAGAGGAGATGAAAAACTGTTTTTT
CASSDGGGRGDEKLFF
>.|TRBD2|TRBV24-1|TRBJ2-7
TGTGCCACCAGTTTAGCGGGCGGTGGCGCCTACGAGCAGTACTTC
CATSLAGGGAYEQYF
>.|.|TRBV7-8|TRBJ2-5
TGTGCCAGCAACCCTCGCGTGGGGATGGAGACCCAGTACTTC
CASNPRVGMETQYF
>few|.|TRBV20-1|TRBJ2-3
TGCAGTGCTAGAGATTGGAGGGCCCGCACAGATACGCAGTATTTT
CSARDWRARTDTQYF
>.|TRBD1|TRBV5-6|TRBJ1-6
TGTGCCAGCAGCGCTGGGGACAAGGGGGCAGTTCCCCTCCACTTT
CASSAGDKGAVPLHF
>.|.|TRBV13|TRBJ1-2
TGTGCCAGCAGCTTAGGCCTAGGACGAGGAGGCAATGCGGGCTACACCTTC
CASSLGLGRGGNAGYTF
>.|TRBD1|TRBV30|TRBJ1-1
TGTGCCTGGAGTGTGCCACCGGGACAGGAAAAAGCTTTCTTT
CAWSVPPGQEKAFF
>many|.|TRBV4-1|TRBJ2-6
TGCGCCAGCAGCCCCCTCGGCTCTGGGGCCAACGTCCTGACTTTC
CASSPLGSGANVLTF
>.|TRBD1|TRBV5-6|TRBJ2-1
TGTGCCAGCAGCTTGGTACAGGGGGGATACAATGAGCAGTTCTTC
CASSLVQGGYNEQFF
>many|.|TRBV20-1|TRBJ2-1
TGCAGTGCCTTAATAGGGGCATACAATGAGCAGTTCTTC
CSALIGAYNEQFF